This TCR beta chain was captured in a study of CD8+ T cells in alopecia areata. Study-level background: Treated patients swallowed 5 to 10 mg of oral tofacitinib twice daily.

After isolation, RNA underwent reverse transcription to generate cDNA as the sequencing template. Sequenced by immunoSEQ multiplex PCR; TCRdb stores in-frame clones only, minus some. The sample records 140,000 to 150,000 clones, approximately 50% being singletons. CDR1 and CDR2 (germline): MDHEN, SYDVKM. This CDR3 spans 16 amino acids. The V segment lost 4 bases and the J segment 6 bases; nucleotides outside the gene matches: 12. V gene TRBV28 combines with J gene TRBJ2-1, with 7 bases that match TRBD2. The sequence derives from a human donor with alopecia areata. Sequencing was performed on CD4+ T cells sorted from blood, taken at week 0. CDR3 DNA sequence: TGTGCCAGCAGTTCGCCCGGGGGGTCCCAGGGCAATGAGCAGTTCTTC. Translating gives CASSSPGGSQGNEQFF.